The clone carrying this T cell receptor (beta chain) was picked up one time. As yet, its antigen is unknown. The time point here: week 35, safety follow-up. Doses of 300 ug of mutant IDH1 20-mer peptide were given with topical imiquimod. In every donor, the tumor was a new WHO grade 3 or 4 IDH1-mutant, ATRX-lost astrocytoma. The data were taken from a study of a mutant IDH1 vaccine in newly diagnosed glioma. On the study more broadly: Following radiotherapy alone, or alongside temozolomide cycles, vaccination was started after an interval of 4-6 weeks.

Trimming stripped 2 bases from V and 7 bases from J, with 17 bases between. This CDR3 is built from 16 residues. In germline, CDR1 is MNHNY, CDR2 SVGAGI (reference sequence). Method: immunoSEQ multiplex PCR; TCRdb's copy keeps in-frame clones and lacks some. The table lists more than 55,000 clones, approximately 80% of them singletons, with about 4.2% in the top ten. This chain links TRBV6-6 with TRBJ2-2; weak D call: TRBD1 (5 bases). The starting material was PBMCs, obtained from a glioma patient whose treatment included an IDH1 peptide vaccine. The clonotype originates from a man aged 25 to 45 with glioma. The CDR3 loop reads CASSYRYQGLGGELFF. The DNA of the CDR3 is TGTGCCAGCAGTTACCGATACCAGGGATTGGGCGGGGAGCTGTTTTTT.